The 23 T cell receptor beta chains below all came from one sample that was sequenced in a study of molecular identifiers for immune sequencing clone quantification. TCRdb re-called the PCR reads through MiXCR, storing one row per CDR3 protein. The repertoire holds about 500,000 distinct CDR3 sequences, with roughly a fifth as singletons. Sequenced: naive CD8+ T cells from blood, with Jurkat cell RNA spiked in. Sample subset: FACS-sorted CD8+CD4-CCR7+CD45RA+ naive T cells. The receptors shown here come from a human donor in good health. Some libraries in this study had Jurkat cell RNA spiked in.

This clonotype was picked up a small number of times. The V gene is TRBV2, the J gene TRBJ1-3; D remains unclear. The ends were cut back, 2 bases at V and 0 bases at J, with 8 bases in the middle. Per germline, CDR1 SNHLY and CDR2 FYNNEI. CDR3 length: 15 residues. The CDR3 is CASSEYFSSGNTIYF. The CDR3 nucleotides are TGTGCCAGCAGTGAATACTTTAGCTCTGGAAACACCATATATTTT.

The sample holds many counts of this clonotype. The chain uses TRBV4-3 and TRBJ1-1; the D gene is possibly TRBD1 (5 bases). V was shortened by 5 bases and J by 0 bases, with 16 bases between the two germline ends. The germline CDR1 and CDR2 sequences are LGHNA and YSLEER. The CDR3 spans 16 residues. DNA of the CDR3: TGCGCCAGCAGCGAAACAAGGACACCCATGAACACTGAAGCTTTCTTT. It translates to CASSETRTPMNTEAFF.

This clonotype was observed many times. The rearrangement uses TRBV28 and TRBJ1-5; TRBD1 aligns across 9 bases. Germline CDR1 and CDR2: MDHEN and SYDVKM. The CDR3 has 15 residues. J gave up 2 bases and V 6 bases, and 5 bases lay outside the gene matches. The DNA of the CDR3 is TGTGCCAGCAGACGGGACAGGGAAGGCAATCAGCCCCAGCATTTT. This gives the protein CASRRDREGNQPQHF.

There are a few counts of this clonotype. This chain joins TRBV7-2 and TRBJ2-7; D remains ambiguous. CDR1 SGHTA and CDR2 FQGNSA come from the germline V gene. The CDR3 is 14 residues long. The ends were cut back, 7 bases at V and 3 bases at J, with 16 bases in the middle. The chain's CDR3 is CASTFEVGLYEQYF. Here the CDR3 DNA reads TGTGCCAGCACATTCGAGGTAGGCCTCTACGAGCAGTACTTC. The variable domain in full, with the rest retrieved from reference TRBV7-2 and TRBJ2-7, is GAGVSQSPSNKVTEKGKDVELRCDPISGHTALYWYRQSLGQGLEFLIYFQGNSAPDKSGLPSDRFSAERTGGSVSTLTIQRTQQEDSAVYLCASTFEVGLYEQYFGPGTRLTVT.

The chain uses TRBV30 and TRBJ1-6; 11 positions match TRBD1. The CDR3 length is 16 residues. Germline V lookup: CDR1 GTSNPN, CDR2 SVGIG (reference sequence). Trimming cost V 2 bases and J 6 bases; bases outside gene matches: 6. The CDR3 is CAWSYGQGAGNSPLHF. In DNA, the CDR3 is TGTGCCTGGAGTTATGGACAGGGGGCCGGTAATTCACCCCTCCACTTT.

Points on this clonotype: Lacking the conserved final phenylalanine or tryptophan, this CDR3 likely reflects a read error. V and J are TRBV13 and TRBJ2-3; 8 nucleotides align to TRBD2. V lost 6 bases and J lost 8; bases outside the gene matches: 13. CDR3 length equals 15 residues. CDR1 and CDR2 from the germline V gene are PRHDT and FYEKMQ (reference sequence). The CDR3 reads CASRGVGHAGGTQYL. The CDR3, as DNA: TGTGCCAGCAGGGGGGTCGGGCATGCGGGGGGTACGCAGTATCTT.

The sample holds many counts of this clonotype. The V gene is TRBV30, the J gene TRBJ2-5; D gene uncertain. V lost 3 bases and J 4 bases, leaving 12 bases between the germline ends. The germline V gene has CDR1 GTSNPN and CDR2 SVGIG (reference sequence). CDR3 length equals 13 residues. CDR3 sequence reads: CAWRGMGPETQYF. The CDR3 DNA reads TGTGCCTGGAGGGGGATGGGCCCAGAGACCCAGTACTTC.

The table lists this clonotype with many counts. The CDR3 spells CASSLGDSGMYEQYF. CDR3 coding DNA: TGTGCCAGCAGCTTGGGGGACAGCGGGATGTACGAGCAGTACTTC. V gene TRBV7-6 combines with J gene TRBJ2-7; tentatively, D is TRBD1 or TRBD2 (7 bases each). The CDR3 extends over 15 amino acids. The V and J ends lost 3 bases and 4 bases respectively, with 16 bases between them. Germline CDR1 SGHVS, CDR2 FNYEAQ.

This clonotype appeared many times. The genes are TRBV29-1 and TRBJ1-1; D gene uncertain. The CDR3 has 14 amino acids. Trimming removed 6 bases from V and 6 bases from J, with 20 bases in between. Germline CDR1 SQVTM, CDR2 ANQGSEA. CDR3 loop: CSVRRAPRRAEAFF. CDR3 bases: TGCAGCGTACGGAGGGCCCCCAGGCGCGCTGAAGCTTTCTTT.

A remark on this clonotype: A much larger clone sits a single nucleotide away, making a read error possible. The genes are TRBV29-1 and TRBJ1-1, with D uncertain. The CDR3 contains 13 residues. From germline, CDR1 is SQVTM and CDR2 ANQGSEA. The CDR3 sequence: CSVEAWKNTEASF. The CDR3 region has the DNA TGCAGCGTTGAAGCTTGGAAGAACACTGAAGCTTCCTTT. The variable domain in full, completed from reference TRBV29-1 and TRBJ1-1, reads SAVISQKPSRDICQRGTSLTIQCQVDSQVTMMFWYRQQPGQSLTLIATANQGSEATYESGFVIDKFPISRPNLTFSTLTVSNMSPEDSSIYLCSVEAWKNTEASFGQGTRLTVV.

The CDR3 region has the DNA TGCGCCAGCAGCCAGGACTACACCGGGGAGCTGTTTTTT. Its translation: CASSQDYTGELFF. The V call is TRBV4-3, the J call TRBJ2-2; weak D call: TRBD2 (5 bases). Germline V lookup: CDR1 LGHNA, CDR2 YSLEER. With 3 bases removed from V and 3 bases from J, the gap between germline ends came to 5 bases. The CDR3 length is 13 residues.

This clonotype was picked up many times. This sequence joins TRBV27 and TRBJ2-7; 15 positions agree with TRBD2. CDR1 and CDR2 (germline): MNHEY, SMNVEV (reference sequence). The V and J ends lost 8 bases and 4 bases, in that order; junction bases with no gene match: 0. This CDR3 is built from 13 residues. This chain's CDR3 is CASGLAGGYEQYF. As DNA, the CDR3 is TGTGCCAGCGGACTAGCGGGGGGGTACGAGCAGTACTTC.

This clonotype was counted many times. The chain is built from TRBV7-9 and TRBJ1-2, with no clear D. Per the germline V gene, CDR1 is SEHNR and CDR2 is FQNEAQ (reference sequence). The CDR3 length is 14 residues. V gave up 1 base and J gave up 4 bases, with 10 bases separating them. CDR3 bases: TGTGCCAGCAGCTTAGTGGGAGACCCCTATGGCTACACCTTC. This sequence encodes CASSLVGDPYGYTF. Supplemented by reference TRBV7-9 and TRBJ1-2, the full variable domain reads DTGVSQNPRHKITKRGQNVTFRCDPISEHNRLYWYRQTLGQGPEFLTYFQNEAQLEKSRLLSDRFSAERPKGSFSTLEIQRTEQGDSAMYLCASSLVGDPYGYTFGSGTRLTVV.

This clonotype was seen ten or more times. This rearrangement joins TRBV4-1 to TRBJ1-1, with 8 bases that match TRBD1. The CDR3 consists of 15 residues. V was pared by 4 bases and J by 5 bases, with 9 bases of the junction left unmatched. Germline V gene sequence: CDR1 MGHRA, CDR2 YSYEKL. CDR3 loop: CASSLQGAGGTEAFF. CDR3 in DNA: TGCGCCAGCAGCCTCCAGGGGGCAGGTGGTACTGAAGCTTTCTTT.

The rearrangement uses TRBV20-1 and TRBJ2-3; D is perhaps TRBD1 (5 bases). In germline, CDR1 is DFQATT, CDR2 SNEGSKA (reference sequence). Trimming took 0 bases from V and 6 from J, leaving 13 bases between them. CDR3 length equals 14 residues. The CDR3 region is CSARERRDEDTQYF. CDR3 nucleotide sequence: TGCAGTGCTAGAGAGCGCAGGGATGAGGATACGCAGTATTTT.

At least ten counts were recorded for this clonotype. The chain is built from TRBV29-1 and TRBJ2-6; D remains unclear. The CDR3 sequence is 14 residues long. Trimming stripped 3 bases from V and 0 bases from J, with 6 bases between. CDR1 is SQVTM, CDR2 ANQGSEA, per germline. The CDR3 loop is CSVEMASGANVLTF. The CDR3 DNA follows: TGCAGCGTTGAGATGGCCTCTGGGGCCAACGTCCTGACTTTC.

The gene calls are TRBV7-9 and TRBJ2-3, with TRBD2 matching over 10 bases. Germline CDR1 and CDR2: SEHNR and FQNEAQ (reference sequence). After removal of 1 base from V and 0 bases from J, the junction contained 1 base not matched to a gene. The CDR3 consists of 16 residues. The CDR3 region is CASSLVAGGSTDTQYF. Written as DNA, the CDR3 is TGTGCCAGCAGCTTAGTAGCGGGGGGAAGCACAGATACGCAGTATTTT.

The chain recombines TRBV4-1 with TRBJ2-7, with TRBD2 identical over 7 bases. CDR1 and CDR2 from the germline V gene are MGHRA and YSYEKL. There are 15 residues in the CDR3. V was pared by 11 bases and J by 2 bases, with 15 bases of the junction left unmatched. In DNA, the CDR3 is TGCGCCGGCGCCCCCGACTGGGGGGGGACCTACGAGCAGTACTTC. It encodes CAGAPDWGGTYEQYF.

The genes are TRBV27 and TRBJ2-7, with D hard to call. V lost 6 bases, J lost 4 bases, and 13 bases lay in between. Germline V gene lookup returns CDR1 MNHEY and CDR2 SMNVEV (reference sequence). This CDR3 contains 13 residues. The CDR3 region has the DNA TGTGCCAGCAGCGCCGACCTAGGGTACGAGCAGTACTTC. It translates to CASSADLGYEQYF.

This clonotype was observed many times. The V call is TRBV10-2, the J call TRBJ2-3; 8 bases align to TRBD2. Germline V CDR1 and CDR2: WSHSY, SAAADI. The V segment lost 7 bases and the J segment 4 bases; nucleotides outside the gene matches: 10. The CDR3 consists of 15 residues. The CDR3 DNA reads as TGCGCCAGCACCGGGAGGGGGGGCGCGGCAGATACGCAGTATTTT. Translation: CASTGRGGAADTQYF.

At least ten counts were recorded for this clonotype. CDR3 region: CASSLAASGLGDTQYF. The CDR3 nucleotides read TGTGCCAGCAGCTTAGCGGCTAGCGGGCTCGGGGATACGCAGTATTTT. The chain couples TRBV7-9 to TRBJ2-3, with TRBD2 identical over 8 bases. After removal of 0 bases from V and 6 bases from J, the junction contained 8 bases not matched to a gene. Germline V CDR1 and CDR2: SEHNR, FQNEAQ (reference sequence). The CDR3 loop spans 16 amino acids.

V and J are TRBV7-9 and TRBJ2-7; D is ambiguous. The V end was cut by 1 base, the J end by 0 bases, with 10 bases between. Germline values: CDR1 SEHNR, CDR2 FQNEAQ (reference sequence). This CDR3 region has 15 residues. The CDR3 spells CASSLGPVSSYEQYF. CDR3 DNA sequence: TGTGCCAGCAGCTTAGGACCGGTTAGCTCCTACGAGCAGTACTTC.

A word on this clonotype: This may come from a read error, since a much larger clone is one base off. Since no conserved phenylalanine or tryptophan closes the CDR3, a read error is the likely cause. This chain's CDR3 is CASSERGQTYEQYL. CDR3 bases: TGTGCCAGCAGCGAAAGAGGACAGACCTACGAGCAGTACCTC. The chain links TRBV9 to TRBJ2-7, with D possibly being TRBD1 (6 bases). The V end was cut by 3 bases, the J end by 2 bases, with 12 bases between. The CDR3 totals 14 residues. Germline lookup yields CDR1 SGDLS and CDR2 YYNGEE.